These 11 T cell receptor beta chains were sequenced from one sample in a study of OX40 agonist ivuxolimab in advanced cancers. This table comes from immunoSEQ multiplex PCR, and its TCRdb copy is limited to in-frame clones, with some not included. The sample includes roughly 60,000 clones, about 86% of them seen just once. The sequencing here drew on CD4+ or CD8+ T cells sorted from blood, taken in a trial of the OX40 agonist ivuxolimab. These receptor sequences come from an adult with an advanced solid tumor such as melanoma, head and neck, liver or kidney cancer.

The chain joins TRBV5-1 to TRBJ1-1; 10 bases are shared with TRBD1. The J segment lost 5 bases and the V segment lost 2 bases, leaving 6 bases of the junction unmatched. Germline V gives CDR1 SGHRS, CDR2 YFSETQ. There are 15 residues in the CDR3. The CDR3 DNA reads TGCGCCAGCAGCTTTGGAGACAGGGGGCTGACTGAAGCTTTCTTT. This codes for CASSFGDRGLTEAFF.

This chain connects TRBV27 to TRBJ2-1, with TRBD2 identical over 7 bases. This CDR3 is 17 amino acids long. Germline CDR1 and CDR2: MNHEY and SMNVEV (reference sequence). After removal of 5 bases from V and 2 bases from J, the junction contained 12 bases not matched to a gene. The CDR3 coding sequence is TGTGCCAGCAGTCCCAACCCGGCGGGGACTACCTACAATGAGCAGTTCTTC. This codes for CASSPNPAGTTYNEQFF.

The V call is TRBV4-1, the J call TRBJ1-2, with a weak D call TRBD1 (5 bases). The V end was cut by 4 bases, the J end by 8 bases, with 17 bases between. Germline assignment: CDR1 MGHRA and CDR2 YSYEKL. CDR3 length equals 14 residues. The CDR3 here is CASSPDTGTGGYTF. For the CDR3, the DNA is TGCGCCAGCAGCCCAGATACAGGCACTGGGGGCTACACCTTC.

The V gene is TRBV5-5, the J gene TRBJ2-7; D is undetermined. The length of the CDR3 is 11 residues. The ends were cut back, 4 bases at V and 3 bases at J, with 5 bases in the middle. Germline CDR1 and CDR2: SGHKS and YYEKEE (reference sequence). The DNA of the CDR3 is TGTGCCAGCAGCCCGCGCTACGAGCAGTACTTC. It is translated as CASSPRYEQYF.

V is TRBV30 and J is TRBJ2-7; 7 bases match TRBD2. Per germline, CDR1 GTSNPN and CDR2 SVGIG (reference sequence). The CDR3 is 16 amino acids. The trim removed 0 bases at V and 4 bases at J, leaving 12 bases unmatched. CDR3 amino acids: CAWSVRSGGWSYEQYF. In nucleotides, the CDR3 is TGTGCCTGGAGTGTACGGTCGGGGGGATGGTCGTACGAGCAGTACTTC.

The chain couples TRBV2 to TRBJ1-6; D is perhaps TRBD1 (5 bases). Germline lookup yields CDR1 SNHLY and CDR2 FYNNEI. CDR3 size: 15 residues. V lost 9 bases to trimming and J lost 7 bases, with 19 bases between them. CDR3 sequence: CASVALGVENSPLHF. CDR3 sequence (DNA): TGTGCCAGTGTGGCCCTGGGGGTCGAGAATTCACCCCTCCACTTT. The full variable domain, in which reference TRBV2 and TRBJ1-6 provide the parts outside the CDR3, is EPEVTQTPSHQVTQMGQEVILRCVPISNHLYFYWYRQILGQKVEFLVSFYNNEISEKSEIFDDQFSVERPDGSNFTLKIRSTKLEDSAMYFCASVALGVENSPLHFGNGTRLTVT.

The chain couples TRBV6-1 to TRBJ1-2; no clear D gene. The CDR3 covers 17 residues. Germline loops: CDR1 MNHNS, CDR2 SASEGT. V shed 4 bases and J shed 2 bases, with 20 bases lying between them. CDR3 amino acids: CASSVGLGPGSNYGYTF. In DNA form, the CDR3 reads TGTGCCAGCAGTGTCGGGCTTGGCCCCGGGTCCAACTATGGCTACACCTTC.

The CDR3 protein is CATTAGGLYSNQPQHF. The CDR3 region has the DNA TGTGCCACCACGGCAGGGGGCCTTTATAGCAATCAGCCCCAGCATTTT. The chain couples TRBV15 to TRBJ1-5; TRBD1 agrees at 8 bases. CDR1 LNHNV and CDR2 YYDKDF come from the germline V gene (reference sequence). This CDR3 is 16 amino acids long. V shed 7 bases, J shed 0 bases, and the junction held 8 bases outside the gene matches.

The rearrangement joins TRBV4-2 to TRBJ1-5, with D hard to call. Germline-derived CDR1 and CDR2 are LGHNA and YNFKEQ. The germline V and J ends were trimmed by 0 bases and 0 bases, with 6 bases remaining between them. This CDR3 contains 15 residues. The CDR3 coding sequence is TGTGCCAGCAGCCAAGATGGAAATAGCAATCAGCCCCAGCATTTT. Translated, it gives CASSQDGNSNQPQHF.

CDR3 residues: CASSLATGGRRSGETQYF. Written as DNA, the CDR3 is TGTGCCAGCAGCTTGGCGACAGGGGGCAGGAGATCGGGAGAGACCCAGTACTTC. The rearrangement links TRBV5-8 to TRBJ2-5; 10 bases align to TRBD1. The CDR3 loop spans 18 amino acids. The J segment lost 4 bases and the V segment lost 0 bases, leaving 12 bases of the junction unmatched. CDR1 is SGHTS, CDR2 YDEGEE, per germline.

DNA of the CDR3: TGTGCCAGCAGCCTCCGAACGAGGGGGGCTCTGAGCAATCAGCCCCAGCATTTT. Its protein product is CASSLRTRGALSNQPQHF. The V and J genes are TRBV4-2 and TRBJ1-5; D perhaps matches TRBD1 (6 bases). Trimming removed 4 bases at V and 1 base at J, with 20 bases between. The CDR3 consists of 18 residues. CDR1 and CDR2 (germline): LGHNA, YNFKEQ.